The present entry profiles one T cell receptor (beta chain) with its context. Its specificity is not known. This sample was included in a study of long-term antiretroviral therapy in people with HIV. Looking at the study overall: It was about a decade before the 2015 immediate-ART recommendation that the earliest samples were taken. Overall study results and limits: Possibly under older ART regimens, blood was drawn between the mid-2000s and the late 2010s.

Samples were assayed with immunoSEQ v3.0 at survey level. TCRdb keeps only in-frame clones here, not all; method: immunoSEQ multiplex PCR. The sample shows some 17,000 clones, around 80% of them seen only once. The CDR3 sequence is 15 residues long. V was trimmed by 6 bases and J by 0 bases, leaving 12 bases between them. CDR1 and CDR2 from the germline V gene are SGHDT and YYEEEE. The V call is TRBV5-6, the J call TRBJ1-4, with D perhaps matching TRBD1 (5 bases). This sample comprised unsorted PBMCs, obtained 0.1 years before starting antiretroviral therapy. The clonotype comes from a man aged 18 to 30 with HIV. CDR3 DNA sequence: TGTGCCAGCACCTGGGGCAGCCCAACTAATGAAAAACTGTTTTTT. This codes for CASTWGSPTNEKLFF.